A selection of T cell receptor beta chains follows, all from one sample in a study of blood T cell repertoires in COVID-19. The repertoire was sequenced with immunoSEQ multiplex PCR; TCRdb's copy has only in-frame clones and lacks some. Seen here are under 250,000 clones, 70% to 90% observed once, and the top ten hold about 9.3%. The sample was PBMCs or T cells enriched from blood (not recorded which). Every receptor here comes from a woman aged 45 to 65 with acute COVID-19. The conserved cysteine and the conserved F or W are not part of the CDR3 here. Each record gives: V gene, J gene, CDR3 protein.

TRBV27	TRBJ2-5	ASSLSGQGVGETQY
TRBV6-2/TRBV6-3	TRBJ1-1	ASSANRGNTEAF
TRBV3-1/TRBV3-2	TRBJ1-2	ASSQARGSDYGYT
TRBV7-9	TRBJ1-1	ASSSDDRANTEAF
TRBV7-2	TRBJ2-1	ASSLTSGGHFNEQF
TRBV7-8	TRBJ2-1	ASSPPKGQGF
TRBV3-1/TRBV3-2	TRBJ1-2	ASSQGDRINYGYT
TRBV2	TRBJ2-1	ASRVEGEQF
TRBV5-5	TRBJ1-1	ASSRGLTENTEAF
TRBV3-1/TRBV3-2	TRBJ1-4	ASSQAQGKEKLF
TRBV18	TRBJ1-2	ASSPDRANYGYT
TRBV30	TRBJ1-1	AWSLTGRAEAF
TRBV30	TRBJ1-1	AWSPGGSAEAF
TRBV30	TRBJ1-5	GLRSGGRNQPQH
TRBV9	TRBJ2-5	ASSLTGARGETQY
TRBV12-3/TRBV12-4	TRBJ1-5	ASSGQVQPQH